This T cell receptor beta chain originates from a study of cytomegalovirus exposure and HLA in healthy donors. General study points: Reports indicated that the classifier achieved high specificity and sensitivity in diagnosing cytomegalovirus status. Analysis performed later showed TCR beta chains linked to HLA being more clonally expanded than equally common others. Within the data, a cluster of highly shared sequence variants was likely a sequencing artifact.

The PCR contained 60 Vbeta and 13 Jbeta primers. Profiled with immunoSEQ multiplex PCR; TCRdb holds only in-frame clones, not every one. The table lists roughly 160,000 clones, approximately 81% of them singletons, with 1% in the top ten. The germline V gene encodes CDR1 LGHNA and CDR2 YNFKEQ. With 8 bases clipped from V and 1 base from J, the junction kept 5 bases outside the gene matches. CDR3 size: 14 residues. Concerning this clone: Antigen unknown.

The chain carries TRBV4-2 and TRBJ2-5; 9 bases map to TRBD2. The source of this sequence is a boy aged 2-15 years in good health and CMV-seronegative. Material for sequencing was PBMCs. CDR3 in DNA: TGTGCCAGCCGAGCGGGGGGACCCCAAGAGACCCAGTACTTC. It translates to CASRAGGPQETQYF.